Listed here are 22 T cell receptor beta chains from one sample, sequenced in a study of CD8 T cells in Susac syndrome. Reverse transcription of 0.5 to 1 ug RNA used random hexamers. TCRdb called the immunoSEQ multiplex PCR reads again in MiXCR, with one record for every CDR3 protein. The sample includes over 100,000 distinct CDR3 sequences, roughly 94% of them seen just once. The specimen was CD8+ T cells from PBMCs. All receptors derive from a human donor with Susac syndrome.

CDR3 DNA sequence: TGTGCCAGCTCAACCCCCGGAGAGCCCCAGCATTTT. As protein: CASSTPGEPQHF. The J gene is TRBJ1-5, the V gene TRBV18, with D uncertain. Trimming removed 5 bases at V and 8 bases at J, with 10 bases between. The CDR3 is 12 residues long. The V gene's germline CDR1 is KGHSH and CDR2 LQKENI. Full variable domain (outside the CDR3, taken from reference TRBV18 and TRBJ1-5): NAGVMQNPRHLVRRRGQEARLRCSPMKGHSHVYWYRQLPEEGLKFMVYLQKENIIDESGMPKERFSAEFPKEGPSILRIQQVVRGDSAAYFCASSTPGEPQHFGDGTRLSIL.

CDR3 amino acids: CASSHPQGNNSPLHF. The CDR3 nucleotides are TGCGCCAGCAGCCACCCGCAGGGGAATAATTCACCCCTCCACTTT. V and J are TRBV4-1 and TRBJ1-6, with D possibly matching TRBD1 (6 bases). This CDR3 comprises 15 residues. Germline V gene lookup returns CDR1 MGHRA and CDR2 YSYEKL. V lost 3 bases to trimming and J lost 5 bases, with 11 bases between them.

The chain carries TRBV6-5 and TRBJ1-2, with a possible D match to TRBD1 (5 bases). Trimming shortened V by 8 bases and J by 5 bases, and 18 bases separated the two germline ends. From germline, CDR1 is MNHEY and CDR2 SVGAGI. The CDR3 totals 14 residues. The CDR3 here is CASHAGTARYGYTF. Here the CDR3 DNA reads TGTGCCAGCCACGCAGGGACCGCTCGGTATGGCTACACCTTC.

This chain joins TRBV3-1 and TRBJ2-7; D perhaps matches TRBD2 (5 bases). V was trimmed by 3 bases and J by 3 bases, leaving 15 bases between them. CDR3 length: 15 residues. Germline V gives CDR1 LGHDT, CDR2 YNNKEL (reference sequence). CDR3 nucleotide sequence: TGTGCCAGCAGCCAGGGCCGGGGTGGTTTCTACGAGCAGTACTTC. It codes for CASSQGRGGFYEQYF.

CDR3 coding DNA: TGTGCCAGCAGCTTTGGACTAGCGGGGGGTCGAGAGCAGTACTTC. Protein: CASSFGLAGGREQYF. The chain joins TRBV13 to TRBJ2-7; TRBD2 matches 14 bases. Germline CDR1 is PRHDT and CDR2 is FYEKMQ (reference sequence). V lost 3 bases and J lost 7; bases outside the gene matches: 5. The CDR3 runs to 15 residues.

This clonotype was seen a single time. The chain uses TRBV30 and TRBJ2-7; possible D gene TRBD1, 5 bases. This CDR3 contains 14 residues. Looked up from germline, CDR1 is GTSNPN and CDR2 is SVGIG (reference sequence). V gave up 5 bases and J gave up 3 bases, with 17 bases separating them. DNA for the CDR3: TGTGCCTGGTTACCAAAGACAGCCAACTACGAGCAGTACTTC. Its protein is CAWLPKTANYEQYF.

The rearrangement joins TRBV27 to TRBJ1-5; D unclear. The CDR3 has 13 amino acids. The germline V gene has CDR1 MNHEY and CDR2 SMNVEV (reference sequence). The germline V and J ends were trimmed by 2 bases and 3 bases, with 5 bases remaining between them. The CDR3 sequence: CASSLNANQPQHF. Written as DNA, the CDR3 is TGTGCCAGCAGTTTAAATGCCAATCAGCCCCAGCATTTT.

This chain links TRBV30 with TRBJ1-1; D unclear. CDR3 size: 12 residues. Germline loops: CDR1 GTSNPN, CDR2 SVGIG (reference sequence). The ends were cut back, 4 bases at V and 4 bases at J, with 10 bases in the middle. The CDR3 sequence is CAWTTAATEAFF. CDR3 coding DNA: TGTGCCTGGACAACAGCTGCCACTGAAGCTTTCTTT.

This chain connects TRBV10-2 to TRBJ2-5; D is perhaps TRBD2 (5 bases). V was shortened by 0 bases and J by 7 bases, with 15 bases between the two germline ends. Germline loops: CDR1 WSHSY, CDR2 SAAADI. There are 15 residues in the CDR3. The CDR3: CASSESRATPGTQYF. Here the CDR3 DNA reads TGCGCCAGCAGTGAGTCGCGGGCTACCCCCGGGACCCAGTACTTC.

CDR3 loop: CASSPPPPQPQHF. In DNA, the CDR3 is TGTGCCAGCAGTCCTCCTCCCCCCCAGCCCCAGCATTTT. The chain couples TRBV12-3 or TRBV12-4 to TRBJ1-5; D is unclear. Trimming cost V 5 bases and J 7 bases, with 12 bases left between them. The CDR3 spans 13 residues.

The chain uses TRBV9 and TRBJ1-2, with a tentative D call TRBD1 (5 bases). Trimming shortened V by 4 bases and J by 4 bases, and 20 bases separated the two germline ends. Germline assignment: CDR1 SGDLS and CDR2 YYNGEE. The CDR3 contains 16 residues. In nucleotides, the CDR3 is TGTGCCAGCAGCCTCGACCGGGGGGTTGGCGCCTATGGCTACACCTTC. Protein product: CASSLDRGVGAYGYTF.

This clonotype has a handful of counts. The chain employs TRBV27 and TRBJ1-1; D is possibly TRBD1 (6 bases). Trimming stripped 2 bases from V and 1 base from J, with 8 bases between. The CDR3 runs to 14 residues. Per germline, CDR1 MNHEY and CDR2 SMNVEV (reference sequence). The CDR3 DNA is TGTGCCAGCAGTTTAGGGGGCGCGAACACTGAAGCTTTCTTT. It encodes CASSLGGANTEAFF.

The V and J genes are TRBV29-1 and TRBJ2-7; D tentatively reads TRBD1 or TRBD2 (7 bases each). The V gene lost 0 bases and the J gene lost 2 bases, with 23 bases spanning the gap. This CDR3 has 18 residues. Germline values: CDR1 SQVTM, CDR2 ANQGSEA. The CDR3 loop is CSVEDWIGGDRGTYEQYF. CDR3 DNA sequence: TGCAGCGTTGAAGATTGGATAGGGGGGGACAGAGGAACCTACGAGCAGTACTTC.

This clonotype was counted a single time. In nucleotides, the CDR3 is TGTGCCAGCAGTGAGGATAATAGGGAACTGCAAGAGACCCAGTACTTC. Translating it yields CASSEDNRELQETQYF. This chain joins TRBV2 and TRBJ2-5; D call uncertain. The germline V gene encodes CDR1 SNHLY and CDR2 FYNNEI. The CDR3 loop spans 16 amino acids. Between the trimmed V and J ends, which lost 3 bases and 2 bases, there was a span of 16 bases. The whole variable domain, filled in from reference TRBV2 and TRBJ2-5, reads EPEVTQTPSHQVTQMGQEVILRCVPISNHLYFYWYRQILGQKVEFLVSFYNNEISEKSEIFDDQFSVERPDGSNFTLKIRSTKLEDSAMYFCASSEDNRELQETQYFGPGTRLLVL.

On this clonotype: The junction shows a germline mismatch at one end, possibly a read error. The chain combines TRBV5-6 with TRBJ1-2, with a weak D call TRBD1 (5 bases). The CDR3 extends over 11 amino acids. From germline, CDR1 is SGHDT and CDR2 YYEEEE. The CDR3 loop reads CASSLGGEQAF. The CDR3 coding sequence is TGTGCCAGCAGCTTGGGGGGGGAACAGGCCTTC.

The chain is built from TRBV2 and TRBJ2-5; TRBD1 matches at 9 bases. The V and J ends lost 2 bases and 2 bases, in that order; junction bases with no gene match: 6. Germline V lookup: CDR1 SNHLY, CDR2 FYNNEI. CDR3 length: 16 amino acids. CDR3 DNA sequence: TGTGCCAGCAGTGAACCCTCGGGACAGGGACAAGAGACCCAGTACTTC. It specifies CASSEPSGQGQETQYF.

This clonotype has a single count. The chain combines TRBV9 with TRBJ2-5; D is unclear. The germline gives CDR1 SGDLS, CDR2 YYNGEE. Trimming shortened V by 3 bases and J by 0 bases, and 9 bases separated the two germline ends. The CDR3 is 14 amino acids. The CDR3 spells CASSANSYQETQYF. The CDR3 DNA follows: TGTGCCAGCAGCGCTAACAGTTACCAAGAGACCCAGTACTTC.

The chain combines TRBV19 with TRBJ2-1; tentative D call: TRBD2 (5 bases). Germline loops: CDR1 LNHDA, CDR2 SQIVND (reference sequence). V dropped 6 bases and J dropped 6 bases, with 12 bases sitting between them. The CDR3 totals 13 residues. In DNA form, the CDR3 reads TGTGCCAGTAGCCCCGGGGTCGTCAATGAGCAGTTCTTC. Amino acids: CASSPGVVNEQFF.

V usage is TRBV3-1 and J usage is TRBJ1-2; no clear D gene. Trimming cost V 0 bases and J 9 bases, with 14 bases left between them. CDR3 size: 14 residues. CDR1 is LGHDT and CDR2 is YNNKEL in the germline V gene (reference sequence). The CDR3 DNA follows: TGTGCCAGCAGCCAAGATGGAGGCCACGGGAGCTACACCTTC. This translates into CASSQDGGHGSYTF.

The CDR3 nucleotides read TGCAGCGTTGATCTCGTGGGGGTGGAAAAACTGTTTTTT. This codes for CSVDLVGVEKLFF. The chain recombines TRBV29-1 with TRBJ1-4, with a tentative D call TRBD1 (5 bases). This CDR3 spans 13 amino acids. V lost 3 bases and J lost 8, with 13 bases in between. CDR1 is SQVTM and CDR2 is ANQGSEA in the germline V gene.

J is TRBJ1-2 and V is TRBV29-1; 8 bases align to TRBD1. The germline V gene has CDR1 SQVTM and CDR2 ANQGSEA. The CDR3 runs to 15 residues. The V segment lost 8 bases and the J segment 7 bases; nucleotides outside the gene matches: 18. CDR3 DNA sequence: TGCAGCACCCCAGGGGGCGTCAGGGGGCTGTTTGGCTACACCTTC. Translated, it gives CSTPGGVRGLFGYTF.

This clonotype was seen once. This chain uses TRBV7-9 with TRBJ2-1; D may be TRBD1 (7 bases). V gave up 0 bases and J gave up 7 bases, with 16 bases separating them. Looked up from germline, CDR1 is SEHNR and CDR2 is FQNEAQ (reference sequence). This CDR3 comprises 16 residues. This chain's CDR3 is CASSLARGQKRNEQFF. CDR3 coding DNA: TGTGCCAGCAGCTTAGCGCGGGGACAGAAGAGAAATGAGCAGTTCTTC.